The rows below give T cell receptor beta chains drawn from one sample of a study of CD8 T cells in Susac syndrome. TCRdb analysed the immunoSEQ multiplex PCR reads with MiXCR anew, one entry per CDR3 protein. The profile shows about 200,000 distinct CDR3 sequences, 90% to 96% of them singletons. The sample was CD4+ T cells from PBMCs. Receptor source: a human donor with multiple sclerosis. CDR3s include the opening cysteine and the closing phenylalanine or tryptophan. Fields, in order: clone size, D gene, J gene, V gene, CDR3 DNA, CDR3 protein. D genes are given only for firm matches. Clone size is not always given. Where it is, it says once, few, many or a class for expanded clones.

clone_size: -; d_call: -; j_call: TRBJ2-7; v_call: TRBV7-2; cdr3_nt: TGTGCCAGCAGCGCCTTCAGGGGAGTCCAGGACGAGCAGTACTTC; cdr3_aa: CASSAFRGVQDEQYF
clone_size: -; d_call: -; j_call: TRBJ2-7; v_call: TRBV7-2; cdr3_nt: TGTGCCAGCACCTCCGAGTTTTGGCACGAGCAGTACTTC; cdr3_aa: CASTSEFWHEQYF
clone_size: -; d_call: -; j_call: TRBJ2-2; v_call: TRBV20-1; cdr3_nt: TGCAGTGCTATAACCGAGCCTAACACCGGGGAGCTGTTTTTT; cdr3_aa: CSAITEPNTGELFF
clone_size: -; d_call: TRBD2; j_call: TRBJ2-7; v_call: TRBV5-1; cdr3_nt: TGCGCCAGCAGCCCATCCCTAGCGGGGGGGACCTACGAGCAGTACTTC; cdr3_aa: CASSPSLAGGTYEQYF
clone_size: -; d_call: TRBD1; j_call: TRBJ2-1; v_call: TRBV14; cdr3_nt: TGTGCCAGCAGCCGCAGGGGGCTCGGGTACAATGAGCAGTTCTTC; cdr3_aa: CASSRRGLGYNEQFF
clone_size: -; d_call: -; j_call: TRBJ2-5; v_call: TRBV29-1; cdr3_nt: TGCAGCGTTGACTACTCAGGGGAGGGCCAAGAGACCCAGTACTTC; cdr3_aa: CSVDYSGEGQETQYF
clone_size: -; d_call: -; j_call: TRBJ2-3; v_call: TRBV20-1; cdr3_nt: TGCAGTGCTAGAGATAGGACGAGGGGGGCAGATACGCAGTATTTT; cdr3_aa: CSARDRTRGADTQYF
clone_size: -; d_call: -; j_call: TRBJ2-3; v_call: TRBV20-1; cdr3_nt: TGCAGTGCCCAGAGAAGCACAGATACGCAGTATTTT; cdr3_aa: CSAQRSTDTQYF
clone_size: -; d_call: TRBD2; j_call: TRBJ2-5; v_call: TRBV12-3/TRBV12-4; cdr3_nt: TGTGCCAGCAGTTTAGGGGAGCGCCGACTAGCTAAAGAGACCCAGTACTTC; cdr3_aa: CASSLGERRLAKETQYF
clone_size: -; d_call: TRBD1; j_call: TRBJ2-1; v_call: TRBV28; cdr3_nt: TGTGCCAGCAGATCGGGACAGGGACACTACAATGAGCAGTTCTTC; cdr3_aa: CASRSGQGHYNEQFF
clone_size: -; d_call: TRBD2; j_call: TRBJ2-3; v_call: TRBV18; cdr3_nt: TGTGCCAGCTCACCAAGGGACTCGCGGGGGGGCAAAAATACGCAGTATTTT; cdr3_aa: CASSPRDSRGGKNTQYF
clone_size: -; d_call: -; j_call: TRBJ2-5; v_call: TRBV11-2; cdr3_nt: TGTGCCAGCAGCTTAGGGTCTCGTGGATACCAAGAGACCCAGTACTTC; cdr3_aa: CASSLGSRGYQETQYF
clone_size: -; d_call: -; j_call: TRBJ2-1; v_call: TRBV19; cdr3_nt: TGTGCCAGTAGTATAGTAAGACAGCTTAGCCCAAGGAATGAGCAGTTCTTC; cdr3_aa: CASSIVRQLSPRNEQFF
clone_size: -; d_call: -; j_call: TRBJ2-5; v_call: TRBV29-1; cdr3_nt: TGCAGCCTAGGACCCGGAGAGACCCAGTACTTC; cdr3_aa: CSLGPGETQYF
clone_size: -; d_call: -; j_call: TRBJ2-3; v_call: TRBV28; cdr3_nt: TGTGCCAGCAACCCCAGAGTAGCAGATACGCAGTATTTT; cdr3_aa: CASNPRVADTQYF
clone_size: -; d_call: -; j_call: TRBJ1-6; v_call: TRBV5-1; cdr3_nt: TGCGCCAGCACGCATACGTCGGATTCACCCCTCCACTTT; cdr3_aa: CASTHTSDSPLHF
clone_size: -; d_call: -; j_call: TRBJ1-3; v_call: TRBV30; cdr3_nt: TGTGCCTGGAGGGTTAATTACTCTGGAAACACCATATATTTT; cdr3_aa: CAWRVNYSGNTIYF
clone_size: -; d_call: TRBD1; j_call: TRBJ2-1; v_call: TRBV7-9; cdr3_nt: TGTGCCAGCAGTAGGGACAGGGGATACAATGAGCAGTTCTTC; cdr3_aa: CASSRDRGYNEQFF
clone_size: once; d_call: -; j_call: TRBJ2-4; v_call: TRBV10-3; cdr3_nt: TGTGCCATCAGTGAGTGGGCAGATGGGAACATTCAGTACTTC; cdr3_aa: CAISEWADGNIQYF
clone_size: few; d_call: -; j_call: TRBJ2-2; v_call: TRBV19; cdr3_nt: TGTGCCAGTAGCTTACCAGGGACCAACACCGGGGAGCTGTTTTTT; cdr3_aa: CASSLPGTNTGELFF
clone_size: once; d_call: -; j_call: TRBJ2-1; v_call: TRBV14; cdr3_nt: TGTGCCAGCAGCCAAGTGCGGGATGCTGAGCAGTTCTTC; cdr3_aa: CASSQVRDAEQFF
clone_size: -; d_call: -; j_call: TRBJ1-2; v_call: TRBV7-6; cdr3_nt: TGTGCCAGCAGCCCAACAGGGAAATTGGGCTATGGCTACACCTTC; cdr3_aa: CASSPTGKLGYGYTF
clone_size: -; d_call: TRBD1; j_call: TRBJ2-7; v_call: TRBV4-1; cdr3_nt: TGCGCCAGCGGATCACCGGGACAGAGATACGAGCAGTACTTC; cdr3_aa: CASGSPGQRYEQYF
clone_size: -; d_call: -; j_call: TRBJ1-6; v_call: TRBV25-1; cdr3_nt: TGTGCCAGCAGTGAATTGGCAGGGAATAATTCACCCCTCCACTTT; cdr3_aa: CASSELAGNNSPLHF
clone_size: -; d_call: -; j_call: TRBJ2-5; v_call: TRBV27; cdr3_nt: TGTGCCAGCAGTCCCCGGACCCAATTAAGGGAGACCCAGTACTTC; cdr3_aa: CASSPRTQLRETQYF
clone_size: -; d_call: -; j_call: TRBJ2-1; v_call: TRBV24-1; cdr3_nt: TGTGCCACCAGTGATTTAGGCCGTGGTAGCAATGAGCAGTTCTTC; cdr3_aa: CATSDLGRGSNEQFF
clone_size: once; d_call: -; j_call: TRBJ1-5; v_call: TRBV20-1; cdr3_nt: TGCAGTGCCGTGGGCCAAAGGACCCATCAGCCCCAGCATTTT; cdr3_aa: CSAVGQRTHQPQHF
clone_size: -; d_call: -; j_call: TRBJ2-3; v_call: TRBV9; cdr3_nt: TGTGCCAGCAGCCCCCACCGGACCGGCACAGATACGCAGTATTTT; cdr3_aa: CASSPHRTGTDTQYF
clone_size: -; d_call: -; j_call: TRBJ2-3; v_call: TRBV29-1; cdr3_nt: TGCAGCGTTGAGCCCGCCACAGATACGCAGTATTTT; cdr3_aa: CSVEPATDTQYF
clone_size: once; d_call: -; j_call: TRBJ2-1; v_call: TRBV9; cdr3_nt: TGTGCCAGCAGTTCCCTACCCGGGGGCCCCTACAATGAGCAGTTCTTC; cdr3_aa: CASSSLPGGPYNEQFF
clone_size: -; d_call: -; j_call: TRBJ2-7; v_call: TRBV5-1; cdr3_nt: TGTGCCAGCAGTTTAGGGGGTTACGAGCAGTACTTC; cdr3_aa: CASSLGGYEQYF